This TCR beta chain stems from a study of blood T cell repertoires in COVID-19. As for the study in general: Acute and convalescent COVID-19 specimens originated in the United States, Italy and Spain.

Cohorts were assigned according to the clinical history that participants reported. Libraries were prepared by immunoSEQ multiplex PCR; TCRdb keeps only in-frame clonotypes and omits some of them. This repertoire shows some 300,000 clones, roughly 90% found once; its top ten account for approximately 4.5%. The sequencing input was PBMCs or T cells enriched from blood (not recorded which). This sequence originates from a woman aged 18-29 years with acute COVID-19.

The CDR3 DNA is TGTGCCAGCAGCGTAGCCGCGGGAGGAGCCGAGCAGTACTTC. Translation: CASSVAAGGAEQYF. V is TRBV9 and J is TRBJ2-7; 8 nucleotides agree with TRBD2. This CDR3 has 14 residues. Germline CDR1 SGDLS, CDR2 YYNGEE. With V trimmed by 0 bases and J by 6 bases, 5 bases remained unmatched. Supplemented by reference TRBV9 and TRBJ2-7, the full variable domain reads DSGVTQTPKHLITATGQRVTLRCSPRSGDLSVYWYQQSLDQGLQFLIQYYNGEERAKGNILERFSAQQFPDLHSELNLSSLELGDSALYFCASSVAAGGAEQYFGPGTRLTVT.